This TCR beta chain emerged from a study of blood T cell repertoires in COVID-19. The protocol was immunoSEQ multiplex PCR, while the TCRdb copy is restricted to in-frame clones and leaves out a portion. The table lists some 200,000 clones, around 83% of them singletons, with around 6.5% in the top ten. The CDR3 is made up of 14 amino acids. Germline CDR1 and CDR2: MNHEY and SMNVEV (reference sequence). Trimming removed 6 bases from V and 3 bases from J, with 11 bases in between. What was sequenced was peripheral blood. The chain combines TRBV27 with TRBJ1-4, with D possibly being TRBD1 (5 bases). This receptor was taken from a woman in her thirties or forties with acute or convalescent COVID-19. The CDR3 sequence: CASRPTASNEKLFF. The CDR3 nucleotides read TGTGCCAGCAGACCGACAGCCTCTAATGAAAAACTGTTTTTT.